Given below is one T cell receptor beta chain in context. Antigen unknown. The sample carries other DNA sequences with the same CDR3. The repertoire was sequenced with immunoSEQ multiplex PCR; TCRdb's copy has only in-frame clones and lacks some. The table lists about 52,000 clones, just under 95% of them singletons. This CDR3 has 14 residues. CDR1 is SGDLS, CDR2 YYNGEE, per germline. V trimming: 2 bases; J trimming: 3 bases; junction bases outside the gene matches: 4. The record originates from a study of OX40 agonist ivuxolimab in advanced cancers. The study, taken as a whole, reports: Antigen targets of the expanded peripheral T cells went undetermined.

V is TRBV9 and J is TRBJ2-7, with 8 positions matching TRBD1. The source is an adult with an advanced solid tumor such as melanoma, head and neck, liver or kidney cancer. This sample comprised CD4+ or CD8+ T cells sorted from blood, obtained in a trial of the OX40 agonist ivuxolimab. CDR3 nucleotide sequence: TGTGCCAGCAGCGTGACAGGGGACGGCTACGAGCAGTACTTC. It encodes CASSVTGDGYEQYF.